This TCR beta chain was observed in a study of cytomegalovirus exposure and HLA in healthy donors. Overall study context: Caucasian-associated ancestry cluster membership applied to around 76% of several hundred genotyped donors.

Germline V gene sequence: CDR1 SNHLY, CDR2 FYNNEI. Deletions cut 3 bases from V and 4 bases from J, with 13 bases between. The CDR3 extends over 14 amino acids. Primers for the PCR totalled 60 Vbeta and 13 Jbeta. TCRdb keeps only in-frame clones here, not all; method: immunoSEQ multiplex PCR. The table records around 190,000 clones, 65% to 90% of them present only once. In regard to this clone: What it binds is unknown.

Healthy individuals who donated bone marrow served as the donors. Study-wide points: In a later analysis, V- and J-gene trimming of beta chains associated with a DCLRE1C missense variant, replicated independently. Cytomegalovirus status, reportedly, was diagnosed with high specificity and sensitivity by the classifier.

Sequencing input: PBMCs. The chain joins TRBV2 to TRBJ2-7, with a possible D match to TRBD2 (6 bases). The receptor was isolated from a girl aged 2-15 years in good health and CMV-seropositive. CDR3 in DNA: TGTGCCAGCAGTGAGGCGGGATGGGTTTACGAGCAGTACTTC. Encoded protein: CASSEAGWVYEQYF.